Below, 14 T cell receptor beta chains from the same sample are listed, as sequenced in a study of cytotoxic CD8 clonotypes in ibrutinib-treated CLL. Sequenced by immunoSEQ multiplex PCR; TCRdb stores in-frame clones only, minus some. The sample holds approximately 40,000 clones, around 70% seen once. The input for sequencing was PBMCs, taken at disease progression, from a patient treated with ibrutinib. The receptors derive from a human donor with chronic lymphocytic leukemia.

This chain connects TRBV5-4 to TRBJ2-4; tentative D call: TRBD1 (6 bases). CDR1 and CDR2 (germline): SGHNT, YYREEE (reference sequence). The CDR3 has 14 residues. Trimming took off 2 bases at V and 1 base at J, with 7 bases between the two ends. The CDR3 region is CASSFTGAKNIQYF. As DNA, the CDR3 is TGTGCCAGCAGCTTTACAGGGGCCAAAAACATTCAGTACTTC.

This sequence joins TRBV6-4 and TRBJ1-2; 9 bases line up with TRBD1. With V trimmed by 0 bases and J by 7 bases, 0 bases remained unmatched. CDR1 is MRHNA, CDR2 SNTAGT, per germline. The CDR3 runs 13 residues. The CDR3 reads CASSDSTGGGYTF. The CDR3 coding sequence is TGTGCCAGCAGTGACTCGACAGGGGGTGGCTACACCTTC.

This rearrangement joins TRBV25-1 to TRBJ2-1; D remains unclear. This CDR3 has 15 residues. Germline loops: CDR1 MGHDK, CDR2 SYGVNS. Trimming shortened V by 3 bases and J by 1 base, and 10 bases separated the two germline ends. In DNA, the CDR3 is TGTGCCAGCAGTGAGAACTCCCTTTCCTACAATGAGCAGTTCTTC. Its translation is CASSENSLSYNEQFF.

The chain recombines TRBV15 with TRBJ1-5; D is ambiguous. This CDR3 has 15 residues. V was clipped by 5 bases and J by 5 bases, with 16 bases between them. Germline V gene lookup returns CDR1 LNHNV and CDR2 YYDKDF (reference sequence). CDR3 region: CATSGLGSLDQPQHF. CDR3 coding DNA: TGTGCCACCAGCGGCCTAGGGAGTTTGGATCAGCCCCAGCATTTT.

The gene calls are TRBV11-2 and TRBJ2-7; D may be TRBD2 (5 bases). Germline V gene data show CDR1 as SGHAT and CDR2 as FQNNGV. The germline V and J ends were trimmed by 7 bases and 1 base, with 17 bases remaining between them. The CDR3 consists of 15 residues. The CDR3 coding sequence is TGTGCCAGCACCTACCCTCACTCGGGATCCTACGAGCAGTACTTC. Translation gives CASTYPHSGSYEQYF.

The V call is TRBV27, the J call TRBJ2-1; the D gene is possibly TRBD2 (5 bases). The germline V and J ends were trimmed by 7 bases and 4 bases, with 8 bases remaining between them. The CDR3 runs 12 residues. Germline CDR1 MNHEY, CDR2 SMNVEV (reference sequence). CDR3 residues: CASKGGYNEQFF. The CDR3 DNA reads TGTGCCAGCAAAGGAGGTTACAATGAGCAGTTCTTC.

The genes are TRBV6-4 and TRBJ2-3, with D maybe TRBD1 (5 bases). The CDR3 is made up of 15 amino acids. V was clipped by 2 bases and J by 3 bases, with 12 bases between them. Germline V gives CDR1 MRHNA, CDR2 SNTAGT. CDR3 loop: CASSDGQGETDTQYF. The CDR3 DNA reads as TGTGCCAGCAGTGACGGGCAGGGTGAAACAGATACGCAGTATTTT.

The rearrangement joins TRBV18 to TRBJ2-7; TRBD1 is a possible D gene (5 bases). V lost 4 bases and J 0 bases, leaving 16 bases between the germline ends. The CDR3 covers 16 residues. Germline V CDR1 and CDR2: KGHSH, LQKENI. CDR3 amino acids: CASSLMEGEGSYEQYF. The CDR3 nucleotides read TGTGCCAGCTCACTCATGGAAGGGGAAGGCTCCTACGAGCAGTACTTC. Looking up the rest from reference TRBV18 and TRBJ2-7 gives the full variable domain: NAGVMQNPRHLVRRRGQEARLRCSPMKGHSHVYWYRQLPEEGLKFMVYLQKENIIDESGMPKERFSAEFPKEGPSILRIQQVVRGDSAAYFCASSLMEGEGSYEQYFGPGTRLTVT.

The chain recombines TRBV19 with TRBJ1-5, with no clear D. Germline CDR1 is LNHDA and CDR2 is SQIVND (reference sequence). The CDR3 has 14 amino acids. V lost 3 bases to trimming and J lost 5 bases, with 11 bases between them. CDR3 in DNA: TGTGCCAGTAGTATGGGAGGACTCTATCAGCCCCAGCATTTT. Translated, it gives CASSMGGLYQPQHF.

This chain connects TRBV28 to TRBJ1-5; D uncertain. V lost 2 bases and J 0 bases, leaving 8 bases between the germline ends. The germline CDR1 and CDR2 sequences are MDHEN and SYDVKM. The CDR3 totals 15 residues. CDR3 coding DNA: TGTGCCAGCAGTTTAGGGTTCAATAGCAATCAGCCCCAGCATTTT. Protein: CASSLGFNSNQPQHF.

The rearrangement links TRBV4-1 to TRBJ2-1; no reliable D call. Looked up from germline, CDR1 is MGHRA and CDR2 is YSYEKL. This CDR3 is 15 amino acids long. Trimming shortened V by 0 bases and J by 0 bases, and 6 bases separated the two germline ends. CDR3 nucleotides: TGCGCCAGCAGCCAAGAGATGGGCTCCTACAATGAGCAGTTCTTC. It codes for CASSQEMGSYNEQFF.

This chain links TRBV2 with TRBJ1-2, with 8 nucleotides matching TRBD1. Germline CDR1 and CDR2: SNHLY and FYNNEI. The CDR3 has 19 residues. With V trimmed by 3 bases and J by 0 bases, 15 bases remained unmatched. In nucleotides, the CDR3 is TGTGCCAGCAGTGATCAAGGGACAGGCCGATCTCCGGCTAACTATGGCTACACCTTC. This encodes CASSDQGTGRSPANYGYTF. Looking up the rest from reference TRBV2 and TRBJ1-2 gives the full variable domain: EPEVTQTPSHQVTQMGQEVILRCVPISNHLYFYWYRQILGQKVEFLVSFYNNEISEKSEIFDDQFSVERPDGSNFTLKIRSTKLEDSAMYFCASSDQGTGRSPANYGYTFGSGTRLTVV.

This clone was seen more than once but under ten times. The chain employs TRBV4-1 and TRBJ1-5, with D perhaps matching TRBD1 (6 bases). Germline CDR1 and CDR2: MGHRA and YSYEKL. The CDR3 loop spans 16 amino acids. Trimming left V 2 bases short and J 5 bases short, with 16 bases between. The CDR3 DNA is TGCGCCAGCAGCCAATTAATGACCGGACAGTATCAGCCCCAGCATTTT. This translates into CASSQLMTGQYQPQHF.

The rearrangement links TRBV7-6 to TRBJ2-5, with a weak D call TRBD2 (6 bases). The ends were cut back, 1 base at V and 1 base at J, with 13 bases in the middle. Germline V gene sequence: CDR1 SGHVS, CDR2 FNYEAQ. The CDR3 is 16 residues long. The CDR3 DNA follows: TGTGCCAGCAGCTTAGTAATGGCGGGACTCCAAGAGACCCAGTACTTC. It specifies CASSLVMAGLQETQYF.